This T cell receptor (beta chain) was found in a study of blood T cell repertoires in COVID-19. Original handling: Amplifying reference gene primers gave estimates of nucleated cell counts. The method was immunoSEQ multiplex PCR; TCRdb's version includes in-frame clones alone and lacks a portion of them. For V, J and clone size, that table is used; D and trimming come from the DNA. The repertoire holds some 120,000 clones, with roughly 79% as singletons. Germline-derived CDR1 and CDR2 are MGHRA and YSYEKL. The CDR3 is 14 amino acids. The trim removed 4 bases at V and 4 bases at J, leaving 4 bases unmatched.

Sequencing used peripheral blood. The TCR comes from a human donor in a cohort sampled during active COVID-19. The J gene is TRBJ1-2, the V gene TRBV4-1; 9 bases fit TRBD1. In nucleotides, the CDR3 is TGCGCCAGCAGCCGGGACAGGGCGGGCTATGGCTACACCTTC. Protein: CASSRDRAGYGYTF.